The 20 T cell receptor beta chains reported below all come from one sample, sequenced in a study of cytomegalovirus exposure and HLA in healthy donors. PCR primers comprised 60 Vbeta and 13 Jbeta primers. Here immunoSEQ multiplex PCR was the method, and the copy in TCRdb shows in-frame clones only, minus some. The sample contains fewer than 100,000 clones, about 8% of which appear only once. Sequencing was performed on PBMCs. Receptors originate from a man aged 50 to 60 in good health and CMV-seronegative.

The rearrangement uses TRBV5-5 and TRBJ1-2; 8 bases map to TRBD1. Trimming removed 0 bases from V and 4 bases from J; junction bases left unmatched: 5. The CDR3 is made up of 15 amino acids. Germline-derived CDR1 and CDR2 are SGHKS and YYEKEE (reference sequence). CDR3 sequence reads: CASSLDPGGFYGYTF. The DNA for the CDR3 is TGTGCCAGCAGCTTGGATCCAGGGGGCTTCTATGGCTACACCTTC.

This clone came up many times. V usage is TRBV7-2 and J usage is TRBJ1-1; a possible D gene is TRBD1 (5 bases). CDR1 and CDR2 from the germline V gene are SGHTA and FQGNSA. Trimming stripped 3 bases from V and 0 bases from J, with 14 bases between. This CDR3 has 16 residues. In nucleotides, the CDR3 is TGTGCCAGCAGCTTCAGTAGGGGCCTAGTGAACACTGAAGCTTTCTTT. This translates into CASSFSRGLVNTEAFF.

V usage is TRBV27 and J usage is TRBJ2-2, with D perhaps matching TRBD2 (6 bases). Germline V gene lookup returns CDR1 MNHEY and CDR2 SMNVEV (reference sequence). The CDR3 is made up of 14 amino acids. The V end lost 5 bases, the J end lost 5 bases, and 12 bases lay between the germline ends. CDR3 sequence (DNA): TGTGCCAGCAGTCCCCTTCGGGGGACCGGGGAGCTGTTTTTT. Amino acids: CASSPLRGTGELFF.

The rearrangement joins TRBV18 to TRBJ2-7, with D maybe TRBD1 (6 bases). This CDR3 contains 15 residues. CDR1 is KGHSH and CDR2 is LQKENI in the germline V gene. The V and J ends lost 1 base and 3 bases respectively, with 13 bases between them. The CDR3 DNA follows: TGTGCCAGCTCACCACAAAGGGACACAGTCTACGAGCAGTACTTC. Protein product: CASSPQRDTVYEQYF.

This CDR3 is CASSELAGTGRETQYF. As DNA, the CDR3 is TGTGCCAGCAGTGAATTGGCCGGGACAGGGAGGGAGACCCAGTACTTC. The chain joins TRBV6-1 to TRBJ2-5; 9 bases match TRBD1. Germline V CDR1 and CDR2: MNHNS, SASEGT. V shed 2 bases, J shed 5 bases, and the junction held 9 bases outside the gene matches. The CDR3 loop spans 16 amino acids.

The chain recombines TRBV5-1 with TRBJ2-6, with 9 bases aligning to TRBD1. This CDR3 has 18 amino acids. From germline, CDR1 is SGHRS and CDR2 YFSETQ. Trimming took 3 bases from V and 0 from J; bases not matched to a gene: 7. CDR3 sequence: CASSSSTGGYSGANVLTF. For the CDR3, the DNA is TGCGCCAGCAGCTCCTCGACAGGGGGTTACTCTGGGGCCAACGTCCTGACTTTC. Together with reference TRBV5-1 and TRBJ2-6, the CDR3 gives the full variable domain: KAGVTQTPRYLIKTRGQQVTLSCSPISGHRSVSWYQQTPGQGLQFLFEYFSETQRNKGNFPGRFSGRQFSNSRSEMNVSTLELGDSALYLCASSSSTGGYSGANVLTFGAGSRLTVL.

This clone was counted at least ten times. This chain uses TRBV7-2 with TRBJ2-3, with TRBD2 matching 13 bases. This CDR3 comprises 15 residues. The V gene's germline CDR1 is SGHTA and CDR2 FQGNSA. With 7 bases clipped from V and 4 bases from J, the junction kept 5 bases outside the gene matches. The CDR3 region is CASTGLAGAPDTQYF. The CDR3 bases are TGTGCCAGCACCGGACTAGCGGGAGCACCAGATACGCAGTATTTT.

Here the CDR3 DNA reads TGTGCCAGTCTCTTAGCGGGAGGTGGGGATACGCAGTATTTT. Protein product: CASLLAGGGDTQYF. The chain joins TRBV6-1 to TRBJ2-3; 10 positions agree with TRBD2. Germline trimming cut 9 bases from V and 6 bases from J; bases unmatched to any gene: 9. The CDR3 is made up of 14 amino acids. The V gene's germline CDR1 is MNHNS and CDR2 SASEGT.

This clone has just a few counts. This chain joins TRBV10-3 and TRBJ2-3; a possible D gene is TRBD1 (6 bases). Deletions cut 0 bases from V and 6 bases from J, with 19 bases between. Germline-derived CDR1 and CDR2 are ENHRY and SYGVKD. CDR3 length: 17 residues. DNA for the CDR3: TGTGCCATCAGTGAGTCACTAATTAACAGGGAATTGGATACGCAGTATTTT. It specifies CAISESLINRELDTQYF.

This clone has just a few counts. The chain carries TRBV11-3 and TRBJ2-5; TRBD1 matches at 10 bases. Germline lookup yields CDR1 SGHNT and CDR2 YENEEA. With V trimmed by 4 bases and J by 4 bases, 12 bases remained unmatched. CDR3 length: 17 amino acids. CDR3 residues: CASSYWTGGTSGETQYF. The CDR3 DNA follows: TGTGCCAGCAGCTATTGGACAGGGGGAACCTCCGGAGAGACCCAGTACTTC.

This sequence joins TRBV6-5 and TRBJ1-1; 11 bases match TRBD1. J was trimmed by 0 bases and V by 4 bases; bases with no gene match: 4. The germline V gene has CDR1 MNHEY and CDR2 SVGAGI. This CDR3 is 16 amino acids long. The CDR3 nucleotides are TGTGCCAGCAGTTCGGGACAGGGGGTAATGAACACTGAAGCTTTCTTT. Translating gives CASSSGQGVMNTEAFF.

The rearrangement joins TRBV6-5 to TRBJ1-6; 7 bases match TRBD1. The trim removed 5 bases at V and 7 bases at J, leaving 8 bases unmatched. CDR1 and CDR2 (germline): MNHEY, SVGAGI. The CDR3 totals 15 residues. In DNA form, the CDR3 reads TGTGCCAGCAGTCCTCAGACAGGGTACAATTCACCCCTCCACTTT. As protein: CASSPQTGYNSPLHF.

The chain uses TRBV28 and TRBJ2-5; 8 bases are a match to TRBD1. Germline V gives CDR1 MDHEN, CDR2 SYDVKM. This CDR3 contains 15 residues. V lost 6 bases to trimming and J lost 5 bases; unmatched junction nucleotides: 11. The DNA for the CDR3 is TGTGCCAGCAGAGAAGACCAGGGGGCCCGGGAGACCCAGTACTTC. As protein: CASREDQGARETQYF.

This clone was detected a few times. This rearrangement joins TRBV7-6 to TRBJ1-2; 7 nucleotides agree with TRBD1. CDR3 length equals 15 residues. The germline CDR1 and CDR2 sequences are SGHVS and FNYEAQ. The V and J ends lost 4 bases and 4 bases, in that order; junction bases with no gene match: 9. CDR3 sequence (DNA): TGTGCCAGCAGCTCAAGGAAGGGGGCAAGCTATGGCTACACCTTC. It is translated as CASSSRKGASYGYTF.

The rearrangement uses TRBV9 and TRBJ2-7, with D possibly being TRBD2 (6 bases). Trimming stripped 0 bases from V and 5 bases from J, with 12 bases between. The CDR3 extends over 14 amino acids. CDR1 is SGDLS, CDR2 YYNGEE, per germline. The CDR3 is CASSVGGGGDEQYF. The CDR3 DNA sequence: TGTGCCAGCAGCGTAGGGGGAGGAGGCGACGAGCAGTACTTC.

This clone has a handful of counts. The chain couples TRBV10-3 to TRBJ2-5, with D unresolved. The length of the CDR3 is 13 residues. Germline CDR1 and CDR2: ENHRY and SYGVKD. V lost 4 bases and J lost 3, with 9 bases in between. CDR3 coding DNA: TGTGCCATCAGTGGTGGGCTTGAAGAGACCCAGTACTTC. Protein: CAISGGLEETQYF.

The chain combines TRBV4-3 with TRBJ2-5, with TRBD2 matching 10 bases. The CDR3 totals 17 residues. Germline V gene sequence: CDR1 LGHNA, CDR2 YSLEER. V trimming: 0 bases; J trimming: 5 bases; junction bases outside the gene matches: 9. The CDR3 nucleotides read TGCGCCAGCAGCCAAGAAGCGGGAGGAGCGGGAGGGGAGACCCAGTACTTC. This encodes CASSQEAGGAGGETQYF.

This clone was seen a few times. This chain connects TRBV5-5 to TRBJ2-1; 8 nucleotides align to TRBD2. The CDR3 length is 14 residues. Germline trimming cut 1 base from V and 9 bases from J; bases unmatched to any gene: 6. CDR1 SGHKS and CDR2 YYEKEE come from the germline V gene (reference sequence). The CDR3 DNA follows: TGTGCCAGCAGCTTGAGACTAGCGAGGGGTGAGCAGTTCTTC. It encodes CASSLRLARGEQFF. Full variable domain (outside the CDR3, taken from reference TRBV5-5 and TRBJ2-1): DAGVTQSPTHLIKTRGQQVTLRCSPISGHKSVSWYQQVLGQGPQFIFQYYEKEERGRGNFPDRFSARQFPNYSSELNVNALLLGDSALYLCASSLRLARGEQFFGPGTRLTVL.

This clone has a handful of counts. In the same sample, other DNA sequences code for this CDR3. This sequence joins TRBV14 and TRBJ1-1; TRBD1 is a possible D gene (5 bases). The CDR3 sequence is 15 residues long. V was trimmed by 0 bases and J by 5 bases, leaving 13 bases between them. Per the germline V gene, CDR1 is SGHDN and CDR2 is FVKESK. CDR3 loop: CASSQDVSRGTEAFF. The CDR3, as DNA: TGTGCCAGCAGCCAAGATGTCTCAAGGGGAACTGAAGCTTTCTTT.

A word on this clone: The sample carries other DNA sequences with the same CDR3. This chain joins TRBV27 and TRBJ2-5; D gene uncertain. Germline V gene data show CDR1 as MNHEY and CDR2 as SMNVEV (reference sequence). Between the trimmed V and J ends, which lost 5 bases and 4 bases, there was a span of 11 bases. This CDR3 has 13 residues. The CDR3 spells CASSLSRGETQYF. The CDR3 bases are TGTGCCAGCAGTCTCTCTAGAGGAGAGACCCAGTACTTC.